This TCR beta chain was recovered during a study of T-cell reconstitution after alpha-beta-depleted transplantation in children. V was trimmed by 2 bases and J by 5 bases, leaving 16 bases between them. Looked up from germline, CDR1 is SGHDT and CDR2 is YYEEEE. The CDR3 loop spans 15 amino acids. Using unique molecular identifiers, the investigators prepared the TCRbeta library. TCRdb redid the calling of the PCR reads with MiXCR, one entry per CDR3 protein. The table includes fewer than 500,000 distinct CDR3 sequences, roughly 43% detected once. Study outcomes and limitations: A year post-transplant, T-cell counts and diversity derived mostly from newly produced T cells.

This clonotype was counted ten times or more. Its target is not known. This receptor was identified in a girl aged 2 to 10 with aplastic anemia, due to receive a stem cell transplant. The rearrangement links TRBV5-6 to TRBJ1-1; maybe TRBD1 (5 bases). The sample in question was PBMCs, obtained before TCRalphabeta/CD19-depleted stem cell transplant. CDR3 in amino acids: CASSLFRGGPTEAFF. CDR3 in DNA: TGTGCCAGCAGCTTATTTAGGGGAGGGCCGACTGAAGCTTTCTTT.